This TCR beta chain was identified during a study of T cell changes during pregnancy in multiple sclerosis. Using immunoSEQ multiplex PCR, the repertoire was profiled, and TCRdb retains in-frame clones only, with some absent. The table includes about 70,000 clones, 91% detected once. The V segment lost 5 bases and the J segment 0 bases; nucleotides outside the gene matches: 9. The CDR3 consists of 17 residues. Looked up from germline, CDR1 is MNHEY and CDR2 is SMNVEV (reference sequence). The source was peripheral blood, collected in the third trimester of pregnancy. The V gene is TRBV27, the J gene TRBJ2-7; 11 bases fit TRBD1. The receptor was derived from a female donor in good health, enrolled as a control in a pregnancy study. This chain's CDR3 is CASSTYRDRGISYEQYF. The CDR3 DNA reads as TGTGCCAGCAGTACCTACCGGGACAGGGGGATCTCCTACGAGCAGTACTTC.